This T cell receptor (beta chain) originates from a study of blood T cells in healthy people across ages. Whole-study results and caveats: Among long-lived donors, naive CD4+ cells were more numerous and diversity higher than in aged donors. Conclusively comparing naive with antigen-experienced cells was impossible with unsorted PBMCs.

The CDR3 has 15 amino acids. Trimming shortened V by 2 bases and J by 8 bases, and 15 bases separated the two germline ends. Germline assignment: CDR1 SGHTA and CDR2 FQGNSA. About this clonotype itself: Its matching antigen is unknown.

Each sample used at least 6 million PBMCs. The second PCR ran about 7 to 12 cycles with a sample-barcoded 5' primer and J-beta primers. Using its own MiXCR run on the 5' RACE reads, TCRdb lists one record per CDR3 protein. Among about 1.5 million distinct CDR3 sequences listed, 42% were seen once. This TCR came from a woman between 18 and 29 years old in good health. The sequencing input was blood. V is TRBV7-2 and J is TRBJ1-4; the D gene is possibly TRBD1 (6 bases). CDR3 amino acids: CASSLRGQVSEKLFF. CDR3 nucleotide sequence: TGTGCCAGCAGCTTACGGGGGCAAGTGTCCGAAAAACTGTTTTTT.